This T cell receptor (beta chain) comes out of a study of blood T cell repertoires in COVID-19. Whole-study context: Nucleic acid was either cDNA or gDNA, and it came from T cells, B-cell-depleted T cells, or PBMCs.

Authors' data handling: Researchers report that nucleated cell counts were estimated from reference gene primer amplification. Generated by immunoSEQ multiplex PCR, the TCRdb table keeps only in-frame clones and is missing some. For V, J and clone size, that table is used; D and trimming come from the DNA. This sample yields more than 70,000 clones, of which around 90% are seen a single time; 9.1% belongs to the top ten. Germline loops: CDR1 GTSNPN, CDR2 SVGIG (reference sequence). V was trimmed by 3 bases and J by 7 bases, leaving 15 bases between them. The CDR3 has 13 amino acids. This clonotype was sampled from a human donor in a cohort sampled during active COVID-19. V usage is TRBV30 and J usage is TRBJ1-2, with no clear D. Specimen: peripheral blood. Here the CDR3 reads CAWRPGSVGGYTF. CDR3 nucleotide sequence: TGTGCCTGGAGACCAGGTTCTGTGGGTGGCTACACCTTC.